The next 14 T cell receptor beta chains were all read from a single sample in a study of early T cells in non-severe SARS-CoV-2 infection. TCRdb ran MiXCR on the 5' RACE reads and lists one entry per CDR3 protein. The table lists around 52,000 distinct CDR3 sequences, roughly 6.5% of them singletons. The sample consisted of whole blood. The receptor set was obtained from an adult who was a healthcare worker with PCR-confirmed SARS-CoV-2 infection or an uninfected control (not recorded which).

This clonotype has just a few counts. This chain joins TRBV11-2 and TRBJ1-5; D call uncertain. Germline V CDR1 and CDR2: SGHAT, FQNNGV. V lost 6 bases and J lost 2, with 11 bases in between. The CDR3 consists of 14 residues. CDR3 DNA sequence: TGTGCCAGCAGTCCCGGGTCGGGCAATCAGCCCCAGCATTTT. Translated, it gives CASSPGSGNQPQHF.

This clonotype was seen a few times. The rearrangement joins TRBV7-8 to TRBJ2-1, with 9 nucleotides matching TRBD2. Germline-derived CDR1 and CDR2 are SGHVS and FQNEAQ. Trimming cost V 0 bases and J 9 bases; bases outside gene matches: 3. This CDR3 has 14 amino acids. The CDR3 is CASSLARGGVEQFF. Written as DNA, the CDR3 is TGTGCCAGCAGCTTAGCGCGGGGGGGTGTTGAGCAGTTCTTC.

Worth noting for this clonotype: A read error may explain this, as a much larger clone is one base away. The chain combines TRBV12-3 or TRBV12-4 with TRBJ2-1, with 8 nucleotides matching TRBD2. V gave up 4 bases and J gave up 14 bases; unmatched junction bases: 10. The CDR3 has 13 amino acids. The DNA for the CDR3 is TGTGCCAGCAGTTCCTCGAGCGGGGGCGAGGAGTTCTTC. This encodes CASSSSSGGEEFF.

This clonotype was seen repeatedly, ten times or more. The chain links TRBV12-3 or TRBV12-4 to TRBJ1-2, with D maybe TRBD1 (5 bases). CDR3 size: 10 residues. The V gene lost 8 bases and the J gene lost 11 bases, with 12 bases spanning the gap. This CDR3 is CASPDGGYTF. Here the CDR3 DNA reads TGTGCCAGCCCGGACGGGGGATACACCTTC.

This chain joins TRBV13 and TRBJ2-3; a weak D match, TRBD2 (6 bases). Germline V gene data show CDR1 as PRHDT and CDR2 as FYEKMQ (reference sequence). This CDR3 has 13 amino acids. V lost 3 bases to trimming and J lost 7 bases, with 11 bases between them. The CDR3 reads CASSFRDSYTQYF. CDR3 nucleotides: TGTGCCAGCAGCTTCCGGGACTCTTATACGCAGTATTTT.

This clonotype was seen a few times. This sequence joins TRBV2 and TRBJ1-1; 9 nucleotides line up with TRBD1. V was clipped by 7 bases and J by 0 bases; unmatched bases: 9. Germline V gene lookup returns CDR1 SNHLY and CDR2 FYNNEI. The CDR3 has 16 residues. DNA for the CDR3: TGTGCCAGCATCAATCCCGGGACAGGGATGAACACTGAAGCTTTCTTT. Translation gives CASINPGTGMNTEAFF.

The chain recombines TRBV7-2 with TRBJ1-4; D is unresolved. The CDR3 is 14 residues long. In germline, CDR1 is SGHTA, CDR2 FQGNSA. The V gene lost 0 bases and the J gene lost 8 bases, with 10 bases spanning the gap. For the CDR3, the DNA is TGTGCCAGCAGCTTAGCCACATCTTTAGAAAAACTGTTTTTT. Its translation: CASSLATSLEKLFF.

This clonotype was seen ten or more times. The rearrangement joins TRBV15 to TRBJ2-5; D is tentatively TRBD1 or TRBD2 (5 bases each). The CDR3 is 16 residues long. V lost 6 bases and J 0 bases, leaving 17 bases between the germline ends. Looked up from germline, CDR1 is LNHNV and CDR2 is YYDKDF (reference sequence). The DNA of the CDR3 is TGTGCCACCAGAAATCCATTGGGACGGAACCAAGAGACCCAGTACTTC. Its protein product is CATRNPLGRNQETQYF.

The genes are TRBV7-9 and TRBJ2-5; D call uncertain. V was clipped by 4 bases and J by 5 bases, with 17 bases between them. CDR1 and CDR2 (germline): SEHNR, FQNEAQ (reference sequence). The CDR3 loop spans 15 amino acids. CDR3 amino acids: CASSSRLDPGETQYF. The DNA of the CDR3 is TGTGCCAGCAGCTCACGGTTGGATCCCGGGGAGACCCAGTACTTC.

This clonotype was found a few times. The chain joins TRBV5-4 to TRBJ2-3; D is unclear. Germline CDR1 SGHNT, CDR2 YYREEE (reference sequence). CDR3 length: 15 residues. The V gene lost 3 bases and the J gene lost 1 base, with 12 bases spanning the gap. The CDR3 here is CASSSSSSGTDTQYF. CDR3 DNA: TGTGCCAGCAGCTCCAGTTCCTCTGGCACAGATACGCAGTATTTT. Complete variable domain (other parts from reference TRBV5-4 and TRBJ2-3): ETGVTQSPTHLIKTRGQQVTLRCSSQSGHNTVSWYQQALGQGPQFIFQYYREEENGRGNFPPRFSGLQFPNYSSELNVNALELDDSALYLCASSSSSSGTDTQYFGPGTRLTVL.

The V call is TRBV29-1, the J call TRBJ2-3; 10 nucleotides match TRBD2. J lost 5 bases, V lost 4 bases, and 9 bases had no gene match. This CDR3 has 15 amino acids. Germline V lookup: CDR1 SQVTM, CDR2 ANQGSEA. Written as DNA, the CDR3 is TGCAGCGTTGGAAACCCACTAGCGGGGAGAGATACGCAGTATTTT. It specifies CSVGNPLAGRDTQYF.

This chain joins TRBV5-1 and TRBJ1-2; a weak D match, TRBD1 (6 bases). CDR3 length: 13 residues. The ends were cut back, 6 bases at V and 4 bases at J, with 13 bases in the middle. From germline, CDR1 is SGHRS and CDR2 YFSETQ. The CDR3 nucleotides read TGCGCCAGCAAGATGGGGGGCGGCTATGGCTACACCTTC. It specifies CASKMGGGYGYTF.

Comment on this clonotype: Being one base from a much bigger clone, this may be a read error. The rearrangement joins TRBV6-5 to TRBJ1-1; D possibly corresponds to TRBD1 (5 bases). The CDR3 totals 14 residues. The V gene lost 7 bases and the J gene lost 6 bases, with 18 bases spanning the gap. CDR1 is MNHEY, CDR2 SVGAGI, per germline. The CDR3 DNA follows: TGTGCCAGCAAGGTTTATCACGGGGACGCTGAAGCTTTCTTT. Its protein product is CASKVYHGDAEAFF.

Worth noting for this clonotype: A much larger clone differs from this one at a single base, so this may be a read error. The chain carries TRBV6-2 or TRBV6-3 and TRBJ2-7; D uncertain. Germline V gene lookup returns CDR1 MNHEY and CDR2 SVGEGT. The CDR3 extends over 11 amino acids. CDR3 DNA: TGTGCCAGCAGGATTGGTAACGAGCAGAACTTC. Translating gives CASRIGNEQNF.